This T cell receptor (beta chain) emerged from a study of molecular identifiers for immune sequencing clone quantification. Listed TCR primers and previously described methods were used for bulk TCR libraries. TCRdb used MiXCR to reprocess the PCR reads, holding one entry per CDR3 protein. The sample yields some 590,000 distinct CDR3 sequences, over 25% seen once. The CD8+CD4-CCR7+CD45RA+ phenotype defined the sorted naive CD8 T cells. The germline gives CDR1 KGHDR, CDR2 SFDVKD. The V end was cut by 9 bases, the J end by 2 bases, with 12 bases between. CDR3 length: 14 amino acids. Notes on this clonotype: What it binds is not known.

Study conclusions and caveats: Whereas naive cells kept under 1% of molecules in clones above 20 RNA copies, such clones held over 99% in effectors.

The TCR comes from a human donor in good health. Some libraries in this study had Jurkat cell RNA spiked in. The sequenced sample was naive CD8+ T cells from blood, with Jurkat cell RNA spiked in. Specified subset: FACS-sorted CD8+CD4-CCR7+CD45RA+ naive T cells. This sequence joins TRBV24-1 and TRBJ2-2; D is uncertain. The chain's CDR3 is CATSSSFNTGELFF. Here the CDR3 DNA reads TGTGCCACCTCCAGTAGCTTTAACACCGGGGAGCTGTTTTTT.